This T cell receptor (beta chain) derives from a study of cytomegalovirus exposure and HLA in healthy donors. Study-wide results and caveats: A later analysis linked a missense DCLRE1C variant to TCR beta V- and J-gene trimming. Association with HLA alleles at 0.05 false discovery rate was found for 16,951 TCR beta sequences in a later analysis. Cytomegalovirus status, reportedly, was diagnosed with high specificity and sensitivity by the classifier. The study put some 150 TCR beta chains on its list as cytomegalovirus-associated.

Germline CDR1 reads GTSNPN; CDR2 reads SVGIG (reference sequence). Trimming took 6 bases from V and 7 from J, leaving 18 bases between them. The CDR3 runs to 13 residues. The primer mix had 60 Vbeta and 13 Jbeta primers. Produced via immunoSEQ multiplex PCR; TCRdb's table is partial and in-frame only. This table holds 100,000 to 150,000 clones, around 78% found once. In regard to this clone: Its matching antigen is unknown.

Sequencing input: PBMCs. The sequence came from a young man in good health and CMV-seropositive. The chain links TRBV30 to TRBJ1-2; TRBD1 is a possible D gene (6 bases). The CDR3 is CACSRQGLFGYTF. Written as DNA, the CDR3 is TGTGCCTGCAGTCGGCAGGGGTTATTTGGCTACACCTTC.